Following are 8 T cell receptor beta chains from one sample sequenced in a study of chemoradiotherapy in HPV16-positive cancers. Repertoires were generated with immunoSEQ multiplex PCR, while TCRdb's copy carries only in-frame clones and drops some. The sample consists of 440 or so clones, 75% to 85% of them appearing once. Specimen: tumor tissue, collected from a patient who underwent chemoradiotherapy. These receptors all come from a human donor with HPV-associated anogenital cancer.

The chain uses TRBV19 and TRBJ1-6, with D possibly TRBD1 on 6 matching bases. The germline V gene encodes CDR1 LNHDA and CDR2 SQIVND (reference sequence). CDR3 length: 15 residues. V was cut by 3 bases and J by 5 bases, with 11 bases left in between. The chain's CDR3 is CASSILTGNNSPLHF. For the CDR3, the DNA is TGTGCCAGTAGTATCTTGACAGGAAATAATTCACCCCTCCACTTT.

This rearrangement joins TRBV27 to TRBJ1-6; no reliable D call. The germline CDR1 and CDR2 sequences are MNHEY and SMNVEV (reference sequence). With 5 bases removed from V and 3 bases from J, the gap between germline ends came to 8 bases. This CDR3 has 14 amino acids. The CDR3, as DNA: TGTGCCAGCAGTCCGGCCCTCTATAATTCACCCCTCCACTTT. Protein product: CASSPALYNSPLHF.

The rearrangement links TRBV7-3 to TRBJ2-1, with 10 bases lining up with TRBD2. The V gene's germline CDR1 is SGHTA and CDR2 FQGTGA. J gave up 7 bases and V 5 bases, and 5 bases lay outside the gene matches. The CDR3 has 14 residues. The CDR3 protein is CASSLRGLANEQFF. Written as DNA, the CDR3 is TGTGCCAGCAGCCTAAGGGGACTAGCGAATGAGCAGTTCTTC.

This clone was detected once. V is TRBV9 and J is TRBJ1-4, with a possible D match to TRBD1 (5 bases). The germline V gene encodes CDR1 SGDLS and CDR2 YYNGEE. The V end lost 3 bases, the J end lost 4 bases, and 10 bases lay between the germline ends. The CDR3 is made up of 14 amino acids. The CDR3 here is CASSADSYNEKLFF. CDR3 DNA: TGTGCCAGCAGCGCCGACAGCTATAATGAAAAACTGTTTTTT.

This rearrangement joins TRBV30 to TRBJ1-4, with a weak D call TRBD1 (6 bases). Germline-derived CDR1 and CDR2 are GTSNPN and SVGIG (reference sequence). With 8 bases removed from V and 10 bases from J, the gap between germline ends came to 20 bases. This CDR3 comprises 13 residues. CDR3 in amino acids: CAGRGGSGGKLFF. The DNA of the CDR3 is TGTGCCGGTAGAGGGGGTTCTGGGGGAAAACTGTTTTTT.

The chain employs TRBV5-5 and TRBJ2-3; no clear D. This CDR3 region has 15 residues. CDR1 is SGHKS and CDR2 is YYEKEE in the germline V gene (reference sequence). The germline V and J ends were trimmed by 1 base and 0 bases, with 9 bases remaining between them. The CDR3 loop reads CASSLSQISTDTQYF. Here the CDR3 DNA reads TGTGCCAGCAGCTTGTCACAGATTAGCACAGATACGCAGTATTTT.

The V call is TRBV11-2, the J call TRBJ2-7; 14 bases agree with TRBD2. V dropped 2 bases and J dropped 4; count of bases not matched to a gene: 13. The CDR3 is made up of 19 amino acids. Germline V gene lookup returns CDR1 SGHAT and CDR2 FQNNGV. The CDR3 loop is CASSLRNYGTSGSPYEQYF. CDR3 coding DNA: TGTGCCAGCAGCTTACGAAACTACGGGACTAGCGGGAGCCCTTACGAGCAGTACTTC.

This CDR3 is CSASGQRQYF. In DNA, the CDR3 is TGCAGTGCTAGTGGCCAGCGGCAGTATTTT. The chain employs TRBV20-1 and TRBJ2-3; no clear D gene. This CDR3 has 10 amino acids. Per germline, CDR1 DFQATT and CDR2 SNEGSKA (reference sequence). V lost 3 bases to trimming and J lost 11 bases, with 9 bases between them.